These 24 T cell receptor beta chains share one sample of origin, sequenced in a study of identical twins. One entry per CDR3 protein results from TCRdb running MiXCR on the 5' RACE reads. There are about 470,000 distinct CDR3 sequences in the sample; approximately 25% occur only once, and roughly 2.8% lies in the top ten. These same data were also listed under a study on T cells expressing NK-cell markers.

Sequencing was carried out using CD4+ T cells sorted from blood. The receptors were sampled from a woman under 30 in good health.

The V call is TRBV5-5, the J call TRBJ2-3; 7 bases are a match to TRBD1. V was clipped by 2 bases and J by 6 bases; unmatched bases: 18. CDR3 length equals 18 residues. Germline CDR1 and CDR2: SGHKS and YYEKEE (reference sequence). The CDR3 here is CASSFNRSLRGHGDTQYF. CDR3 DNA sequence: TGTGCCAGCAGCTTTAATCGATCGTTGAGGGGGCATGGTGATACGCAGTATTTT.

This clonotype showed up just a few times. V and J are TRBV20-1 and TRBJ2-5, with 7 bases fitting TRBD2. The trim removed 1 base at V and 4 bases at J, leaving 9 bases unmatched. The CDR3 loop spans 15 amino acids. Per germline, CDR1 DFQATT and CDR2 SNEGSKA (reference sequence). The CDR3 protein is CSARVYGGSLETQYF. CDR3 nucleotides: TGCAGTGCTAGAGTGTATGGCGGGAGTCTAGAGACCCAGTACTTC.

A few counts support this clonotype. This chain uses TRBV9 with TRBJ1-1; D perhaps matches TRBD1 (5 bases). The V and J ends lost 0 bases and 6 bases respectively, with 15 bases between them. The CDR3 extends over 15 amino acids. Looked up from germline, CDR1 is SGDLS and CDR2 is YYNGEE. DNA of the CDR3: TGTGCCAGCAGCGTAGAGGCAGGGCCCTCGGCTGAAGCTTTCTTT. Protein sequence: CASSVEAGPSAEAFF.

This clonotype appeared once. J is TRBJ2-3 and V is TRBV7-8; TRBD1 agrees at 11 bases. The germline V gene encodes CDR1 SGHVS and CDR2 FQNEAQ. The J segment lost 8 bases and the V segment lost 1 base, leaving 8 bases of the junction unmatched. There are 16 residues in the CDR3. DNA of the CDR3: TGTGCCAGCAGCTTAGGGGACAGGGGGTCCAGATTTACGCAGTATTTT. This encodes CASSLGDRGSRFTQYF. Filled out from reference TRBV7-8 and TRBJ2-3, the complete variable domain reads GAGVSQSPRYKVAKRGQDVALRCDPISGHVSLFWYQQALGQGPEFLTYFQNEAQLDKSGLPSDRFFAERPEGSVSTLKIQRTQQEDSAVYLCASSLGDRGSRFTQYFGPGTRLTVL.

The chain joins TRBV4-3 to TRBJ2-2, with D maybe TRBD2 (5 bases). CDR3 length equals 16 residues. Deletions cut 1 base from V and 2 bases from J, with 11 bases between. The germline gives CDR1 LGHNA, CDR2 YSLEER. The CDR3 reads CASSQASAGNTGELFF. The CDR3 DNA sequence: TGCGCCAGCAGCCAAGCGTCCGCGGGTAACACCGGGGAGCTGTTTTTT.

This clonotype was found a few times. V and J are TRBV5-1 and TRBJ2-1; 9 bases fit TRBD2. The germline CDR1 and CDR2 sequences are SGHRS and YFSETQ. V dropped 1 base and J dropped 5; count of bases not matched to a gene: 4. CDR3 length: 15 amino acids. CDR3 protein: CASSLRLAENNEQFF. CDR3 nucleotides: TGCGCCAGCAGCTTGAGACTAGCGGAAAACAATGAGCAGTTCTTC.

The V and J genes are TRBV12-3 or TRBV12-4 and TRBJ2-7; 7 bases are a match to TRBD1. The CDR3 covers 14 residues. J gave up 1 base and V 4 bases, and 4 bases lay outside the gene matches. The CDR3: CASSSNRGSYEQYF. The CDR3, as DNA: TGTGCCAGCAGTTCCAACAGGGGATCCTACGAGCAGTACTTC.

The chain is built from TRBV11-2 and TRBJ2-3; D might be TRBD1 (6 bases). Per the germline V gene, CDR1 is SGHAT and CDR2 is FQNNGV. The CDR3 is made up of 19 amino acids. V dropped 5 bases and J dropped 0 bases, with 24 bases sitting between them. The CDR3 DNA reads TGTGCCAGCAGCACCACCACAGGGATCGAACCTACTAGCACAGATACGCAGTATTTT. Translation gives CASSTTTGIEPTSTDTQYF.

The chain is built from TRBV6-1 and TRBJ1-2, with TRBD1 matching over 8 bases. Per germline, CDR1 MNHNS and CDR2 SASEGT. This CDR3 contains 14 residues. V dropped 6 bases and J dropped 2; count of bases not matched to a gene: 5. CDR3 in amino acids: CASSRTGRNYGYTF. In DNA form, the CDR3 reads TGTGCCAGCAGCAGGACAGGGCGAAACTATGGCTACACCTTC.

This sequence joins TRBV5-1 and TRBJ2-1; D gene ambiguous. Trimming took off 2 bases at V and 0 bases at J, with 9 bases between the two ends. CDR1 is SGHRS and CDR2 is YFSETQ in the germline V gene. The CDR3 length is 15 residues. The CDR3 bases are TGCGCCAGCAGCTTCGCCTTAAGCTCCTACAATGAGCAGTTCTTC. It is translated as CASSFALSSYNEQFF.

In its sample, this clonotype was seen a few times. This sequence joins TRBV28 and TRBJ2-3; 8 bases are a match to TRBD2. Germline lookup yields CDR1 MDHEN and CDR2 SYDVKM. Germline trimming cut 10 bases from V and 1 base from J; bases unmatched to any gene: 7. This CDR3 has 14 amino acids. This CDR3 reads CATIKAGGTDTQYF. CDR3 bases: TGTGCCACAATTAAAGCGGGGGGCACAGATACGCAGTATTTT. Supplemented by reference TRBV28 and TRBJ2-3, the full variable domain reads DVKVTQSSRYLVKRTGEKVFLECVQDMDHENMFWYRQDPGLGLRLIYFSYDVKMKEKGDIPEGYSVSREKKERFSLILESASTNQTSMYLCATIKAGGTDTQYFGPGTRLTVL.

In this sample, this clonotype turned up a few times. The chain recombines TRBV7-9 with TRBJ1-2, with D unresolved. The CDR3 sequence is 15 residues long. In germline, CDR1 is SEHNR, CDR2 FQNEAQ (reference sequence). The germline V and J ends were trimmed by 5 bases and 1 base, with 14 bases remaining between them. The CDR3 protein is CASSKRTEFNYGYTF. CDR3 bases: TGTGCCAGCAGCAAACGGACGGAATTTAACTATGGCTACACCTTC.

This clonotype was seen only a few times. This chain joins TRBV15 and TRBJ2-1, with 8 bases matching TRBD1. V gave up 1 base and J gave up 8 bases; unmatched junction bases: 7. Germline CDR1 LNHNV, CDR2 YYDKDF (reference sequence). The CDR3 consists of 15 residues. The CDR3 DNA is TGTGCCACCAGCAGAGCAGGGACAGGATTACATGAGCAGTTCTTC. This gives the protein CATSRAGTGLHEQFF. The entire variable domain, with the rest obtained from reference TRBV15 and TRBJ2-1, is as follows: DAMVIQNPRYQVTQFGKPVTLSCSQTLNHNVMYWYQQKSSQAPKLLFHYYDKDFNNEADTPDNFQSRRPNTSFCFLDIRSPGLGDTAMYLCATSRAGTGLHEQFFGPGTRLTVL.

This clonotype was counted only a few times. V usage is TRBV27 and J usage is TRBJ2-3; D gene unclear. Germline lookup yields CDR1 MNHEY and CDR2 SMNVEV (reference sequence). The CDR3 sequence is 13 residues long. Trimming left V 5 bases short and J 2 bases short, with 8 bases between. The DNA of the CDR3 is TGTGCCAGCAGTGGCTGGGACACAGATACGCAGTATTTT. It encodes CASSGWDTDTQYF.

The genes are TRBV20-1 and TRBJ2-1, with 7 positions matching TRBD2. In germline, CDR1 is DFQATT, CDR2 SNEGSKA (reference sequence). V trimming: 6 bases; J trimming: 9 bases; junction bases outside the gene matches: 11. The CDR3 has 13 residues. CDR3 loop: CSATGGGKIEQFF. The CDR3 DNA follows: TGCAGTGCAACGGGGGGAGGGAAGATTGAGCAGTTCTTC.

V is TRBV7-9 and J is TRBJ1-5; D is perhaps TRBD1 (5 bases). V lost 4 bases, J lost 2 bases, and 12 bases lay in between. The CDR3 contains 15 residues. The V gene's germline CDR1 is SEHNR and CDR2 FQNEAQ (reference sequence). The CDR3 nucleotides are TGTGCCAGCAGCTCCGGACACTGGGGCAATCAGCCCCAGCATTTT. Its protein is CASSSGHWGNQPQHF.

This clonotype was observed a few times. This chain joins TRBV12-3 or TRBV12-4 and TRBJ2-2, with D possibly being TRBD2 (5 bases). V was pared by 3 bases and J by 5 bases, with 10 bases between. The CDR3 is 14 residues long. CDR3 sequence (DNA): TGTGCCAGCAGTTTGTATAGCGCAACCGGGGAGCTGTTTTTT. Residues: CASSLYSATGELFF.

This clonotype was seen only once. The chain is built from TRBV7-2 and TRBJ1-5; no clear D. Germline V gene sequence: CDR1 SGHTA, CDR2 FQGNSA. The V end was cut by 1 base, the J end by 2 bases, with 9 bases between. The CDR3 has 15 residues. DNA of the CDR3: TGTGCCAGCAGCTTAGAGGCGTTCGGCAATCAGCCCCAGCATTTT. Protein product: CASSLEAFGNQPQHF.

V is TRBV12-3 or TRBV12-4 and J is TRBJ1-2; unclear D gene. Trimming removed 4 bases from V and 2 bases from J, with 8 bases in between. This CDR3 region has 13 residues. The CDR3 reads CASSSLENYGYTF. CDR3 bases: TGTGCCAGCAGTTCATTAGAGAACTATGGCTACACCTTC.

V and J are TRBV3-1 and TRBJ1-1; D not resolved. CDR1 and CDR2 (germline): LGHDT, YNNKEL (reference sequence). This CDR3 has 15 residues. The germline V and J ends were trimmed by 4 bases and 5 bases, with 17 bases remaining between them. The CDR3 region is CASSLWLGSRTEAFF. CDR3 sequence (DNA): TGTGCCAGCAGCCTCTGGTTAGGGTCTCGGACTGAAGCTTTCTTT.

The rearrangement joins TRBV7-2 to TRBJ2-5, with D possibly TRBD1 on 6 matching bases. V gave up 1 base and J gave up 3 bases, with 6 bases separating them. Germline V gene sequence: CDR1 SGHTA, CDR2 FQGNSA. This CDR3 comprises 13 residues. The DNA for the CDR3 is TGTGCCAGCAGCTTAGAGGGGGAAGAGACCCAGTACTTC. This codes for CASSLEGEETQYF.

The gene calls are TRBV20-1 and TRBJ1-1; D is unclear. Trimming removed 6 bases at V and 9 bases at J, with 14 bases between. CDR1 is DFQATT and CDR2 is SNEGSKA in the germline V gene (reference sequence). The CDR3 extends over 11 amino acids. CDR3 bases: TGCAGTGCCCCGGACGGCACAAAAGCTTTCTTT. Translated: CSAPDGTKAFF.

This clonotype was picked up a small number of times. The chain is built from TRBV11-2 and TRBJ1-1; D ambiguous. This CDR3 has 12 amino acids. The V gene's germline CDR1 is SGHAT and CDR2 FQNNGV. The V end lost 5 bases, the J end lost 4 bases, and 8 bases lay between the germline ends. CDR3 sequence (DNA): TGTGCCAGCAGCCGCCGGGCCACTGAAGCTTTCTTT. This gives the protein CASSRRATEAFF. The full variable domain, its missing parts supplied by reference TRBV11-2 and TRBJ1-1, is EAGVAQSPRYKIIEKRQSVAFWCNPISGHATLYWYQQILGQGPKLLIQFQNNGVVDDSQLPKDRFSAERLKGVDSTLKIQPAKLEDSAVYLCASSRRATEAFFGQGTRLTVV.

CDR3 DNA sequence: TGCGCCAGCAGCTTGGCCGGCCCGCAGAACACTGAAGCTTTCTTT. Translation: CASSLAGPQNTEAFF. The chain employs TRBV5-1 and TRBJ1-1; D is ambiguous. CDR1 and CDR2 (germline): SGHRS, YFSETQ. This CDR3 region has 15 residues. V lost 0 bases and J lost 1, with 10 bases in between.